These 10 T cell receptor beta chains were sequenced from one sample in a study of cytomegalovirus exposure and HLA in healthy donors. The PCR used 60 Vbeta and 13 Jbeta primers. TCRdb's copy holds only in-frame clones and misses some; the assay was immunoSEQ multiplex PCR. The table lists roughly 50,000 clones, about 81% of them singletons. The sample consisted of PBMCs. The receptors come from a man aged 25-40 years in good health and CMV-seropositive.

The chain carries TRBV6-5 and TRBJ1-2; D unclear. Trimming stripped 7 bases from V and 3 bases from J, with 15 bases between. Germline values: CDR1 MNHEY, CDR2 SVGAGI. The length of the CDR3 is 14 residues. CDR3 nucleotide sequence: TGTGCCAGCAACCCCTCGTGGCCTGACTATGGCTACACCTTC. It translates to CASNPSWPDYGYTF.

V and J are TRBV9 and TRBJ2-7; TRBD1 agrees at 11 bases. V lost 2 bases to trimming and J lost 2 bases; unmatched junction nucleotides: 3. Germline V gene data show CDR1 as SGDLS and CDR2 as YYNGEE. This CDR3 contains 15 residues. DNA of the CDR3: TGTGCCAGCAGCGTTGGACAGGGGGCTACCTACGAGCAGTACTTC. Translation: CASSVGQGATYEQYF.

J is TRBJ2-7 and V is TRBV20-1; possibly TRBD2 for D (5 bases). Germline CDR1 and CDR2: DFQATT and SNEGSKA (reference sequence). The V and J ends lost 7 bases and 6 bases respectively, with 13 bases between them. This CDR3 region has 11 residues. CDR3 sequence: CSVGIRAEQYF. CDR3 in DNA: TGCAGTGTCGGGATCCGGGCCGAGCAGTACTTC.

In this sample, this clone turned up a few times. This rearrangement joins TRBV7-2 to TRBJ1-5, with a possible D match to TRBD1 (5 bases). Germline V lookup: CDR1 SGHTA, CDR2 FQGNSA. The CDR3 has 16 residues. Trimming removed 5 bases at V and 0 bases at J, with 14 bases between. CDR3 nucleotides: TGTGCCAGCAGCCCCCGTCGGGGGGATAGCAATCAGCCCCAGCATTTT. The encoded protein is CASSPRRGDSNQPQHF.

The rearrangement uses TRBV20-1 and TRBJ1-2; unclear D gene. V was cut by 5 bases and J by 8 bases, with 12 bases left in between. There are 11 residues in the CDR3. Germline loops: CDR1 DFQATT, CDR2 SNEGSKA (reference sequence). The CDR3 coding sequence is TGCAGTGCTCCCGACACCCGCGGCTACACCTTC. Translating it yields CSAPDTRGYTF.

The table lists this clone with a few counts. The chain recombines TRBV28 with TRBJ1-1, with TRBD1 identical over 8 bases. The ends lost 6 bases at V and 0 bases at J; junction bases unmatched: 6. The CDR3 spans 15 residues. Per germline, CDR1 MDHEN and CDR2 SYDVKM. The CDR3 region has the DNA TGTGCCAGCAGCTCGACAGGGGCGCTGAACACTGAAGCTTTCTTT. Protein: CASSSTGALNTEAFF.

In the case of this clone: A single base separates this from a much larger clone, so it may be a read error. The V gene is TRBV7-2, the J gene TRBJ1-1; no definite D call. CDR3 length: 11 residues. Per the germline V gene, CDR1 is SGHTA and CDR2 is FQGNSA. Deletions cut 5 bases from V and 5 bases from J, with 6 bases between. This CDR3 reads CASSPGTEAFF. The DNA for the CDR3 is TGTGCCAGCAGCCCCGGGACTGAAGCTTTCTTT.

The J gene is TRBJ1-4, the V gene TRBV7-2, with TRBD1 matching over 9 bases. Germline-derived CDR1 and CDR2 are SGHTA and FQGNSA. V shed 5 bases and J 8 bases; nucleotides not matched to a gene: 6. The CDR3 consists of 14 residues. The CDR3 loop is CASSRGQGSEKLFF. CDR3 coding DNA: TGTGCCAGCAGCCGGGGACAGGGAAGCGAAAAACTGTTTTTT.

The V call is TRBV7-8, the J call TRBJ2-1; no reliable D call. With 5 bases removed from V and 0 bases from J, the gap between germline ends came to 8 bases. Germline CDR1 and CDR2: SGHVS and FQNEAQ. This CDR3 spans 14 amino acids. The CDR3 DNA is TGTGCCAGCAGCCCTTGGAGCTCCTACAATGAGCAGTTCTTC. Protein: CASSPWSSYNEQFF.

V usage is TRBV5-1 and J usage is TRBJ2-5; 10 bases line up with TRBD2. Unmatched junction bases numbered 11, after V lost 4 bases and J lost 5 bases. This CDR3 contains 16 residues. Germline CDR1 reads SGHRS; CDR2 reads YFSETQ. In DNA form, the CDR3 reads TGCGCCAGCAGCGGGTCTAGCGGGGGCTCAGCGGAGACCCAGTACTTC. Its protein product is CASSGSSGGSAETQYF.